One T cell receptor beta chain is described in this entry. Data came from immunoSEQ multiplex PCR; TCRdb stores just in-frame clones and leaves some out. Here the sample spans more than 80,000 clones, around 75% being singletons. These data belong to a study of blood T cell repertoires in COVID-19. Study-level background: T cells, B-cell-depleted T cells, or PBMCs provided the cDNA or gDNA that served as material.

V lost 0 bases and J lost 7; bases outside the gene matches: 11. The CDR3 is made up of 16 amino acids. Germline CDR1 is LGHNA and CDR2 is YNFKEQ. The TCR was taken from a human donor with acute or convalescent COVID-19. The donor label of this sample is uncertain. The V gene is TRBV4-2, the J gene TRBJ2-7; 8 nucleotides agree with TRBD2. The sequencing sample was made of peripheral blood. CDR3 sequence: CASSQEGSGLVLEQYF. Here the CDR3 DNA reads TGTGCCAGCAGCCAAGAAGGGTCGGGACTAGTTTTAGAGCAGTACTTC.